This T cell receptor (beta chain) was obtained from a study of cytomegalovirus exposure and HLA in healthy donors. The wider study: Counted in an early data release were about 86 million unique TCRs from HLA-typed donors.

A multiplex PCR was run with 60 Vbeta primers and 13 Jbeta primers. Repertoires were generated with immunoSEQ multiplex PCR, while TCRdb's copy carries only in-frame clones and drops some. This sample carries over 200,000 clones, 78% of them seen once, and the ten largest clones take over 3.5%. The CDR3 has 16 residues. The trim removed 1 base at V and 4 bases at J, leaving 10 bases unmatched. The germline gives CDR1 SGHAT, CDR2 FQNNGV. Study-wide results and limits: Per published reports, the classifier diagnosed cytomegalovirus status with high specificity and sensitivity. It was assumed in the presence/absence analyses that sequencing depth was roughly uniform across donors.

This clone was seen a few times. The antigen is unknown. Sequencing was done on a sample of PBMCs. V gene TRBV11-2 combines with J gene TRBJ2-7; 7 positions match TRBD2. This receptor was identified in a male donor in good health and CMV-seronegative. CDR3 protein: CASSLGAAREWYEQYF. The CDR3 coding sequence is TGTGCCAGCAGCTTAGGTGCAGCGCGGGAGTGGTACGAGCAGTACTTC.